This TCR beta chain was identified in a study of post-analysis software for immune sequencing data. Whole-study results and caveats: Five or six TRBV segments appeared more often in patients than in controls, and TRBV5-6, TRBV5-1 and TRBV20-1 were among these.

This clonotype was detected a few times. Its antigen remains unknown. Included in the TCR beta cDNA libraries were unique molecular identifiers. TCRdb passed the PCR reads through MiXCR, listing each CDR3 protein once. The repertoire holds about 810,000 distinct CDR3 sequences, with 53% as singletons. Germline values: CDR1 DFQATT, CDR2 SNEGSKA (reference sequence). The V end lost 1 base, the J end lost 6 bases, and 8 bases lay between the germline ends. The CDR3 spans 12 residues. The receptor was isolated from a girl between 10 and 17 years old with multiple sclerosis. V is TRBV20-1 and J is TRBJ2-3; the D is unclear. Input material: blood. The CDR3: CSARGDSDTQYF. CDR3 nucleotides: TGCAGTGCTAGAGGTGACTCGGATACGCAGTATTTT.